The T cell receptor (beta chain) under discussion was sequenced for a study of T cells of healthy individuals (dated by TCRdb to the late 2010s). In regard to this clonotype: Its specific antigen is unknown. Possible read error: a much larger clone is one base away.

The protocol used for the library was 5' RACE. The listed sequencing device is Illumina MiSeq. TCRdb reanalyzed the raw reads on its own, using fastp at Q25 for trimming and MiXCR for clone calling, and kept in-frame beta chains. CDR3 protein sequences are deduplicated, and each keeps its most common genes and DNA. The sample table holds 50,000 to 55,000 distinct CDR3 sequences, of which roughly 15% were seen once. The top ten clonotypes cover more than 15% of the sample. The CDR3 goes from the cysteine to the phenylalanine over 13 residues. Just the 39-base CDR3 DNA is kept, in frame starting at base 1. The junction shows trimming of 10 bases on V and 2 bases on J, plus 12 bases between the germline ends.

This TCR came from a human donor in good health. The chain joins TRBV12-3 or TRBV12-4 to TRBJ2-1, with the identity of the D gene unclear. The CDR3 in this case is CAISPTTYNEQFF. The DNA reads as follows: TGTGCCATCAGCCCTACGACCTACAATGAGCAGTTCTTC.